This T cell receptor beta chain appears in the sequencing data of a study of T cells in Graves' hyperthyroidism and ophthalmopathy. Researchers amplified the TCR beta CDR3 regions from RNA transcripts. An initial round of RT-PCR targeting the TCR CDR3 relied on the HTBI primer set. TCRdb re-analysed the multiplex PCR reads in MiXCR, keeping a single row per CDR3 protein. This table holds tens of thousands of distinct CDR3 sequences, roughly 50% found once. V lost 1 base, J lost 8 bases, and 7 bases lay in between. Per the germline V gene, CDR1 is SGHNT and CDR2 is YYREEE (reference sequence). The CDR3 totals 12 residues. PBMCs were collected from a roughly 9.7 ml volume of fresh peripheral blood.

This TCR was recovered from a woman between 55 and 75 years old with Graves' ophthalmopathy. The V and J genes are TRBV5-4 and TRBJ2-1; TRBD2 is a possible D gene (6 bases). The sample comprised blood. This chain's CDR3 is CASSLWEDEQFF. Here the CDR3 DNA reads TGTGCCAGCAGCTTGTGGGAGGATGAGCAGTTCTTC.